This is a list of T cell receptor beta chains from one sample in a study of T cells of healthy individuals. TCRdb analysed the 5' RACE reads with MiXCR anew, one entry per CDR3 protein. The sample yields more than 60,000 distinct CDR3 sequences, roughly 15% seen once. Receptors were obtained from a human donor in good health. Each CDR3 is given with its conserved first and last residue. The order of the fields is V gene, D gene, J gene, clone size, CDR3 DNA, CDR3 protein. The D gene is left open where the match is weak. Size values are once, few and many counts, or a class for expanded clones, and some rows have none.

TRBV6-5,NA,TRBJ2-5,NA,TGTGCCAGCAGTTCCCTTGGGAGGTGGGAGACCCAGTACTTC,CASSSLGRWETQYF
TRBV12-3/TRBV12-4,TRBD1,TRBJ1-1,NA,TGTGCCAGCAGTCCGTGGACAGGGAAACCCACTGAAGCTTTCTTT,CASSPWTGKPTEAFF
TRBV30,TRBD2,TRBJ2-1,many,TGTGCCTGTAAAGCGGGGGGGCAGGAAAATGAGCAGTTCTTC,CACKAGGQENEQFF
TRBV7-8,TRBD2,TRBJ2-1,many,TGTGCCAGCAGCGTTCGGACTAGCGGGAGGGGGGCCCCCAATGAGCAGTTCTTC,CASSVRTSGRGAPNEQFF
TRBV6-1,NA,TRBJ2-5,few,TGTGCCAGCAGTGAACCGATCCTACAAGAGACCCAGTACTTC,CASSEPILQETQYF
TRBV27,NA,TRBJ1-5,many,TGTGCCAGCAGTCCCCGGACCAATCAGCCCCAGCATTTT,CASSPRTNQPQHF
TRBV9,NA,TRBJ1-3,many,TGTGCCAGCAGCGTTGGTAGTGGAAACACCATATATTTT,CASSVGSGNTIYF
TRBV7-9,NA,TRBJ1-3,many,TGTGCCAGCAGCCGTCACGAGGGGAACTCTGGAAACACCATATATTTT,CASSRHEGNSGNTIYF
TRBV5-1,TRBD2,TRBJ2-1,many,TGTGCCAGCAGTTTTAGCGGGAGTTACAATGAGCAGTTCTTC,CASSFSGSYNEQFF
TRBV20-1,NA,TRBJ2-7,NA,TGCAGTGCTAGATACGGAGCAAACTACGAGCAGTACTTC,CSARYGANYEQYF
TRBV18,NA,TRBJ2-1,few,TGTGCCAGCTCCCCTAGCGGGGGGACAGGGGGTACTGAGCAGTTCTTC,CASSPSGGTGGTEQFF
TRBV3-1,NA,TRBJ1-6,medium-sized,TGTGCCAGCAGCCAAGGCCGACAGGAGAATTCACCCCTCCACTTT,CASSQGRQENSPLHF
TRBV7-2,NA,TRBJ2-7,few,TGTGCCAGCGGGAGGTTCGGCCACGAGCAGTACTTC,CASGRFGHEQYF
TRBV19,NA,TRBJ2-3,NA,TGTGCCAGTAGTGACCGTGGCACAGATACGCAGTATTTT,CASSDRGTDTQYF
TRBV20-1,NA,TRBJ2-3,NA,TGCAGTGCTAGGGTAGCGAGCACAGATACGCAGTATTTT,CSARVASTDTQYF
TRBV5-1,NA,TRBJ1-3,NA,TGCGCCAGCAGCCTGGGGTCACGGATCTCTGGAAACACCATATATTTT,CASSLGSRISGNTIYF
TRBV29-1,NA,TRBJ1-1,many,TGCAGCGTGGCCCCCGGGACGACTGAAGCTTTCTTT,CSVAPGTTEAFF
TRBV6-6,NA,TRBJ1-1,many,TGTGCCAGCAGTTACTCGATCGGGGGTAACACTGAAGCTTTCTTT,CASSYSIGGNTEAFF
TRBV28,NA,TRBJ1-2,few,TGTGCCAGCAGTTTCGGGTATAGTGGCTACACCTTC,CASSFGYSGYTF
TRBV6-5,TRBD2,TRBJ2-5,many,TGTGCCAGCAGTTCGGGACTAGCGTCTGAGACCCAGTACTTC,CASSSGLASETQYF
TRBV29-1,TRBD1,TRBJ2-7,many,TGCAGCGCCGCCAAGGGGACAGGGACCTACGAGCAGTACTTC,CSAAKGTGTYEQYF
TRBV1,NA,TRBJ1-4,NA,TGCACCAGCAGCCAAGTTTCCTCGGGACTTTGTAATGAAAAACTGTTTTTT,CTSSQVSSGLCNEKLFF
TRBV7-2,TRBD1,TRBJ1-4,few,TGTGCCAGCAGCTTAGTGACAGGGGCAGGGACTCAGGGACTGTTTTTT,CASSLVTGAGTQGLFF
TRBV5-6,NA,TRBJ2-5,NA,TGTGCCAGCAGCTTGGAACAGTCGGATTACCAAGAGACCCAGTACTTC,CASSLEQSDYQETQYF
TRBV20-1,NA,TRBJ1-1,NA,TGCAGTGCTAGATTTCTGACAGGCACTGAAGCTTTCTTT,CSARFLTGTEAFF
TRBV29-1,NA,TRBJ1-2,NA,TGCAGCGTTGACGGCACCCACTATGGCTACACCTTC,CSVDGTHYGYTF
TRBV6-2/TRBV6-3,TRBD2,TRBJ2-1,many,TGTGCCAGCAGTTACCTCGGACTAGCGGGAGCCCTCAATGAGCAGTTCTTC,CASSYLGLAGALNEQFF
TRBV4-1,NA,TRBJ1-3,many,TGCGCCAGCAGCCAAGGCTCAACAGGGAGCTCTGGAAACACCATATATTTT,CASSQGSTGSSGNTIYF
TRBV29-1,NA,TRBJ1-3,many,TGCAGCGTTGTGGTAGACGCTGGAAACACCATATATTTT,CSVVVDAGNTIYF
TRBV9,NA,TRBJ1-2,NA,TGTGCCAGCAGCGTAGTCACAGACTATGGCTACACCTTC,CASSVVTDYGYTF
TRBV11-2,NA,TRBJ2-5,many,TGTGCCAGCAGTTCCCAAGAGACCCAGTACTTC,CASSSQETQYF
TRBV25-1,TRBD1,TRBJ2-5,NA,TGTGCCAGCAGATCACCAGGGGGCGACGGCGATGTGGTGGAGACCCAGTACTTC,CASRSPGGDGDVVETQYF
TRBV14,NA,TRBJ2-7,many,TGTGCCAGCAGCCAAGAACTCAGCTACGAGCAGTACTTC,CASSQELSYEQYF
TRBV21-1,NA,TRBJ2-7,NA,TGTGCCAGCAGCTCCCCCGGCGTGGCACAATCCTACGAGCAGTACTTC,CASSSPGVAQSYEQYF
TRBV30,TRBD1,TRBJ2-7,NA,TGTGCCTGGAAGGACAGGGGCCGGGGGGCCTCCTACGAGCAGTACTTC,CAWKDRGRGASYEQYF
TRBV27,TRBD1,TRBJ1-1,many,TGTGCCAGCAGTTACAAGGACAGGGGGGGCACTGAAGCTTTCTTT,CASSYKDRGGTEAFF
TRBV6-6,TRBD1,TRBJ1-2,NA,TGTGCCAGCAGTACAGACAGGGGCTACTATGGCTACACCTTC,CASSTDRGYYGYTF
TRBV20-1,NA,TRBJ2-1,many,TGCAGTGCTAGCGATAACGGGGGCCCGAAGCTGCTCTACAATGAGCAGTTCTTC,CSASDNGGPKLLYNEQFF
TRBV11-3,NA,TRBJ2-1,NA,TGTGCCAGCAGCTTAGTGAGCGCGGGATCTACTTTGGATGAGCAGTTCTTC,CASSLVSAGSTLDEQFF
TRBV7-2,NA,TRBJ1-5,many,TGTGCCAGCAGTTACAACAGACTGCCCAATCAGCCCCAGCATTTT,CASSYNRLPNQPQHF
TRBV20-1,TRBD2,TRBJ2-1,many,TGCAGTGCTAGAGTGGTTAGCGGGATCGGCAATGAGCAGTTCTTC,CSARVVSGIGNEQFF
TRBV11-2,NA,TRBJ1-6,few,TGTGCCAGCAGCTCCATAGGGGATTATAATTCACCCCTCCACTTT,CASSSIGDYNSPLHF
TRBV6-4,NA,TRBJ1-1,few,TGTGCCAGCAGTGAAACAGGGACTACTGAAGCTTTCTTT,CASSETGTTEAFF
TRBV11-2,TRBD2,TRBJ2-3,NA,TGTGCCAGCAGCTTAGGGCTAGCGGGGTCCTATACGCAGTATTTT,CASSLGLAGSYTQYF
TRBV2,NA,TRBJ1-2,many,TGTGCCAGCAGTGAAGCTCAGGGTTACGTGGGAACTAACTATGGCTACACCTTC,CASSEAQGYVGTNYGYTF
TRBV5-1,NA,TRBJ1-2,NA,TGCGCCAGCAGCGTCTATACAGGGTCCAACTATGGCTACACCTTC,CASSVYTGSNYGYTF
TRBV6-5,NA,TRBJ1-1,many,TGTGCCAGCAGTTACGGGAGCCCCGGCCTAGAGGCTTTCTTT,CASSYGSPGLEAFF
TRBV2,TRBD2,TRBJ2-3,many,TGTGCCAGCAGTGAGGCTAGCGGGAGTGATACGCAGTATTTT,CASSEASGSDTQYF
TRBV7-3,NA,TRBJ1-1,NA,TGTGCCAGCAGCTTAAATGGGAACACTGAAGCTTTCTTT,CASSLNGNTEAFF
TRBV2,NA,TRBJ2-7,many,TGTGCCAGCAGCGACCCTCTCTACGAGCAGTACTTC,CASSDPLYEQYF
TRBV10-3,NA,TRBJ1-1,many,TGTGCCATCAGTGAGTCGGGGACGAGTCAGGCTTTCTTT,CAISESGTSQAFF
TRBV12-5,NA,TRBJ2-3,NA,TGTGCTAGTGGTTTGCCCCTCGACGGCACAGATACGCAGTATTTT,CASGLPLDGTDTQYF
TRBV5-1,TRBD1,TRBJ1-1,NA,TGCGCCAGCAGCTCAAGACAGGGAGTGTTGAACACTGAAGCTTTCTTT,CASSSRQGVLNTEAFF